Below, one TCR beta chain is given with its context. This table comes from immunoSEQ multiplex PCR, and its TCRdb copy is limited to in-frame clones, with some not included. The sample includes some 90,000 clones, more than 85% of them seen just once. This entry is derived from a study of control samples from healthy donors and cancer patients. Germline-derived CDR1 and CDR2 are SEHNR and FQNEAQ (reference sequence). The length of the CDR3 is 15 residues. V lost 6 bases and J lost 8; bases outside the gene matches: 8. The V call is TRBV7-9, the J call TRBJ2-1, with TRBD2 matching over 12 bases. The clonotype was recovered from a woman aged 45-60 years in good health. Sequencing was done on a sample of blood. CDR3 bases: TGTGCCAGCAGTTACCTAGCGGGGGGGCCCTATGAGCAGTTCTTC. Translation gives CASSYLAGGPYEQFF.